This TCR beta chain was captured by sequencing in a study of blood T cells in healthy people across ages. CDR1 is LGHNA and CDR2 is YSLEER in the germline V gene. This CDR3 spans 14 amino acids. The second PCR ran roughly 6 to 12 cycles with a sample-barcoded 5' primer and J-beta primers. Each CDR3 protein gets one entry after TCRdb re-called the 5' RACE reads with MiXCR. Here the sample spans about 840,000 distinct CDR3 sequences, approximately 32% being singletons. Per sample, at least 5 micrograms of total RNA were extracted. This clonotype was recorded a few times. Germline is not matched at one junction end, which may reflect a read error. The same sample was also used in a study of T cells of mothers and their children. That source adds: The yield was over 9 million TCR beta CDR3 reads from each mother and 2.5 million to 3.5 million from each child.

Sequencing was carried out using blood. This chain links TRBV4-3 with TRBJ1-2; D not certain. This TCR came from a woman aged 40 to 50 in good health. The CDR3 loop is CASSQDTANYGCTF. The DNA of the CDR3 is TGCGCCAGCAGCCAAGACACAGCTAACTATGGCTGCACCTTC.